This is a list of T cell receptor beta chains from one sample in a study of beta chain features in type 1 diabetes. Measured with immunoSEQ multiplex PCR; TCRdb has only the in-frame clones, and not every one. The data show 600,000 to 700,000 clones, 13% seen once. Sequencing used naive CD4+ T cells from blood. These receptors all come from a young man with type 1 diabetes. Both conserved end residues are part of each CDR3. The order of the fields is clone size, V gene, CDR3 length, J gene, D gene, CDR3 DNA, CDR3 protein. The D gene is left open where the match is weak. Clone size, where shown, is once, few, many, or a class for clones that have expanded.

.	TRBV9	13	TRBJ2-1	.	TGTGCCAGCAGCCCAGGGCGCGCCAATGAGCAGTTCTTC	CASSPGRANEQFF
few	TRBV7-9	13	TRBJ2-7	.	TGTGCCAGCAGCTTAGCGGGTTCCTACGAGCAGTACTTC	CASSLAGSYEQYF
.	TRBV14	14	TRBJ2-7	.	TGTGCCAGCAGCCTCCCCGGGGTATGGAACGAGCAGTACTTC	CASSLPGVWNEQYF
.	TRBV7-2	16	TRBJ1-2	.	TGTGCCAGCAGCTTATCTTTTGTGACATGGGGACACGGCTACACCTTC	CASSLSFVTWGHGYTF
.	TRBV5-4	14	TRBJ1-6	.	TGTGCCAGCAGCCTGGAGTGGGATAATTCACCCCTCCACTTT	CASSLEWDNSPLHF
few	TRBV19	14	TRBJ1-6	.	TGTGCCAGTAGCATGGAACAGGGTAACTCACCCCTCCACTTT	CASSMEQGNSPLHF
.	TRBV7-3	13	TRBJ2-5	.	TGTGCCAGCAGCCCAAGGGCAGCAGAGACCCAGTACTTC	CASSPRAAETQYF
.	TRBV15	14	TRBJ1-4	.	TGTGCCACCAGCAGAGCTGGGACGGATGAAAAACTGTTTTTT	CATSRAGTDEKLFF
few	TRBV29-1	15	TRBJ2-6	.	TGCAGCGTTCGGGACGGTTCGGTTGGGGCCAACGTCCTGACTTTC	CSVRDGSVGANVLTF
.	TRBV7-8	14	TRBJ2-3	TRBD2	TGTGCCAGCAGCGGCGGGGGGGCTCCAGATACGCAGTATTTT	CASSGGGAPDTQYF
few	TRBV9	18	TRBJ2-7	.	TGTGCCAGCAGCGTAGGTAGGGAGAACAGGGAAAGTTCCTACGAGCAGTACTTC	CASSVGRENRESSYEQYF
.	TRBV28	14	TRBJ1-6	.	TGTGCCAGCAGGCCAGGATTAGGGAATTCACCCCTCCACTTT	CASRPGLGNSPLHF
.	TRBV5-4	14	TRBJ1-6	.	TGTGCCAGCAGCTTGCAACAGGATAATTCACCCCTCCACTTT	CASSLQQDNSPLHF
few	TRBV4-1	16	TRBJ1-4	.	TGCGCCAGCGACCGGGGGGCCTCCCGCTCGGGTGAAAAACTGTTTTTT	CASDRGASRSGEKLFF
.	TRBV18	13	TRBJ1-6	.	TGTGCCAGCTCACCGATCCAGGATTCACCCCTCCACTTT	CASSPIQDSPLHF
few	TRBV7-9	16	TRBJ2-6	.	TGTGCCAGCAGCTTAGAACTGTACTCTGGGGCCAACGTCCTGACTTTC	CASSLELYSGANVLTF
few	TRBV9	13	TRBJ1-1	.	TGTGCCAGCAGCCCTGGATGGGCGGTTGAAGCTTTCTTT	CASSPGWAVEAFF
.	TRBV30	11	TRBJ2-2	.	TGTGCCTGGGAGGGAGGATCTTGGCTGTTTTTT	CAWEGGSWLFF
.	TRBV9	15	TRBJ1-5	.	TGTGCCAGCAGCGTAGATGAAGGGTTTTTTCAGCCCCAGCATTTT	CASSVDEGFFQPQHF
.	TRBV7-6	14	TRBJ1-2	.	TGTGCCAGCAGCCCCCCTCGCGCCCCTTATGGCTACACCTTC	CASSPPRAPYGYTF
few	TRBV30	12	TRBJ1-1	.	TGTGCCTGGAGGGGTCTGGGGACTGAAGCTTTCTTT	CAWRGLGTEAFF
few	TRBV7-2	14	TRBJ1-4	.	TGTGCTGAAGCTTGGGGGTCAACTAATGAAAAACTGTTTTTT	CAEAWGSTNEKLFF
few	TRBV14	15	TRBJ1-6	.	TGTGCCAGCAGCCAAGGCACAGGGACTGGTTCACCCCTCCACTTT	CASSQGTGTGSPLHF
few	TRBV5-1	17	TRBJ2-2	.	TGCGCCAGCAGCTACCCTGATGGGGGGGCGCCCACCGGGGAGCTGTTTTTT	CASSYPDGGAPTGELFF
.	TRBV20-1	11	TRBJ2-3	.	TGCAGTGCTAGAGGTGAAGATACGCAGTATTTT	CSARGEDTQYF
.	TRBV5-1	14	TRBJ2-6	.	TGCGCCAGCAGCTCGACAGCTGGGGCCAACGTCCTGACTTTC	CASSSTAGANVLTF
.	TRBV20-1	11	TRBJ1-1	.	TGCAGTGCTAGGACAAGCTCTTCGGCTTTCTTT	CSARTSSSAFF
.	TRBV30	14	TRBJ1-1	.	TGTGCCTGGAGTGCCCTTTCACGCTACACTGAAGCTTTCTTT	CAWSALSRYTEAFF